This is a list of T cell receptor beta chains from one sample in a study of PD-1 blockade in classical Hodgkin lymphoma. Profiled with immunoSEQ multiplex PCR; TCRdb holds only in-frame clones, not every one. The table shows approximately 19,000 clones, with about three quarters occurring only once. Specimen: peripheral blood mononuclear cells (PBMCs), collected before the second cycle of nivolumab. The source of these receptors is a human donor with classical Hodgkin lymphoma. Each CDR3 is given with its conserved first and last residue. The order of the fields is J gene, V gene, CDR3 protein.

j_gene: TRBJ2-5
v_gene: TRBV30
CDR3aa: CAWTGEETQYF

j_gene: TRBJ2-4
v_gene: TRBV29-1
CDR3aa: CSVEEMGTVRNIQYF

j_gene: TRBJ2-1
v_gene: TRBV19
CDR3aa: CASSIEGLEYNEQFF

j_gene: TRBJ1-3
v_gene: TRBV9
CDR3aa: CASSTRGGEGYGNTIYF

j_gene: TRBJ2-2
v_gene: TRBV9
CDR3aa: CASSGPGELFF

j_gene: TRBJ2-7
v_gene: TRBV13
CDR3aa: CASSLGLAGPPEQYF

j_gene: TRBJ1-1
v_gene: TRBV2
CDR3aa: CASSKDTHNTEAFF

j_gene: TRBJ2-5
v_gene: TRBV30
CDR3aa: CAWIPRQGRRETQYF

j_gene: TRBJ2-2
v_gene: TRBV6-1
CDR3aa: CASSERILGELFF

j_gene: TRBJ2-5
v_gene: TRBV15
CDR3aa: CATSTKGAETQYF

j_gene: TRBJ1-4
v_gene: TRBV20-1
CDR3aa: CSASKEKLFF

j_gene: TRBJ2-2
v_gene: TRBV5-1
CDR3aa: CASSLQRANTGELFF

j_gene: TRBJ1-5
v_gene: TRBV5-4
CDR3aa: CASSLDREPQHF

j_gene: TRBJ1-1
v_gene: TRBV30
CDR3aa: CAWTEAGKAFF

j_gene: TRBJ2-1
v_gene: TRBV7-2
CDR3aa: CASSLGWRNNEQFF

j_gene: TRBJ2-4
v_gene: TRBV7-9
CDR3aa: CASSTYRDRENIQYF

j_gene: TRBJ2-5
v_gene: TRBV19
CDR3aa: CASSTRTATGTSEETQYF

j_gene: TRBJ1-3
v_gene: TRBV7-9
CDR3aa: CASSFGGQGIYSGNTIYF

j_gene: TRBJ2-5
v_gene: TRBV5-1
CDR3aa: CASSPEAGRETQYF

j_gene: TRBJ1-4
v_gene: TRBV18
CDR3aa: CASSPREGEKLFF

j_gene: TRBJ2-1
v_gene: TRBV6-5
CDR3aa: CASSYGGQPSYNEQFF

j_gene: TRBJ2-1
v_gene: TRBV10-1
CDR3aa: CASSETRTGEGCNEQFF

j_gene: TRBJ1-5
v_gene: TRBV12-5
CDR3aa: CASGLGQGPQPQHF

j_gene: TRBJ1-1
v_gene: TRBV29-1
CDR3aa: CSVVSGDAKTEAFF

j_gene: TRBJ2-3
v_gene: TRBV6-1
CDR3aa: CASSEAGQGLSGTDTQYF

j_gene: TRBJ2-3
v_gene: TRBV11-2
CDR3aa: CASSLEGTDTQYF

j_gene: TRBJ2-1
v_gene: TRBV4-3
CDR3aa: CASSQAPQGRNEQFF

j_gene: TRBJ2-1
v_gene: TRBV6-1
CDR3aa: CASGTKGRFF

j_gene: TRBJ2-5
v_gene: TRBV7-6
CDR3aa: CASSWGLAGGETQYF

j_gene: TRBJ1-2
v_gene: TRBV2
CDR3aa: CASSEVRYLEGYTF

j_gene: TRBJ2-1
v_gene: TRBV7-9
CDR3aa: CASSLTGGPNYNEQFF

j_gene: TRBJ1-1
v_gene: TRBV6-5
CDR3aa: CASSYSSNTEAFF

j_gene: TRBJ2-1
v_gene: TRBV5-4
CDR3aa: CASSPRGAALLQQFF

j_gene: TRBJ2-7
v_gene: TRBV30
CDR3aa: CAWGLTYEQYF

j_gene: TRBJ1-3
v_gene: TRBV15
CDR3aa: CATSREGRAGNTIYF

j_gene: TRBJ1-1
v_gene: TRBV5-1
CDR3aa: CASSFTGQVNTEAFF

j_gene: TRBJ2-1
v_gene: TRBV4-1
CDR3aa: CASTRRRVGQFF

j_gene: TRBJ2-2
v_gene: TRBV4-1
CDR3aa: CASSPLTNTGELFF

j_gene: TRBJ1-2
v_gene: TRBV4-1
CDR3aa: CASSHPSGQADTNYGYTF

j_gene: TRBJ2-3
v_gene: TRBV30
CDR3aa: CAWGTDGETQYF

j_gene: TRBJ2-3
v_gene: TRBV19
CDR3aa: CASSISGTGVDTQYF

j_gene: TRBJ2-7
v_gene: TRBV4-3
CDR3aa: CASSQEPGGTYEQYF

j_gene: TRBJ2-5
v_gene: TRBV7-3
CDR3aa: CASSYGQGATQYF

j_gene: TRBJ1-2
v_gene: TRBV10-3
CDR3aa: CAITPTEKDGYTF

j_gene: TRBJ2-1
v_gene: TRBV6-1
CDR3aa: CASSVGLGMNNEQFF

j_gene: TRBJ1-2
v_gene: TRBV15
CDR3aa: CATSRDRGCGKTYGYTF

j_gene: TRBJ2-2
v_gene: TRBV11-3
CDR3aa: CASAQTGLGELFF

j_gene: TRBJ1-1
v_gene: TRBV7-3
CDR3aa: CASSLEGGQQAFF

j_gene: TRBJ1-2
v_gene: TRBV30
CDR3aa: CAWSRPDRDAYGYTF

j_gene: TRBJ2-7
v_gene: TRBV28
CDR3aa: CASSPPGFQQYF

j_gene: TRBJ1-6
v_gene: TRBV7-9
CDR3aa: CASSLVLRGLHNSPLHF

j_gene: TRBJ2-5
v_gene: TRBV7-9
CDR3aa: CASQGEEETQYF

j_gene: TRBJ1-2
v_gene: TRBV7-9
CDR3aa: CASSFESSYGYTF

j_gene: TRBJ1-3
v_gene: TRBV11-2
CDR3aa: CASSLPGSSGNTIYF

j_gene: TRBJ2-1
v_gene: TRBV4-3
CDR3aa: CASSQVSTGLAGGPYNEQFF

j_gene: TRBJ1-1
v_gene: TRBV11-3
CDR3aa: CASTPVMNTEAFF

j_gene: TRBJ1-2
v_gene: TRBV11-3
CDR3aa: CASSLDRSYGYTF

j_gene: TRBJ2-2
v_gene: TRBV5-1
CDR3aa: CASSNRDGNTGELFF

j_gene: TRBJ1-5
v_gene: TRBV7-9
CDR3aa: CASSLGPNQPQHF

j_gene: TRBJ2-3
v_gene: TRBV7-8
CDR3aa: CASSLTRAGTDTQYF